Below are 7 T cell receptor beta chains sequenced from a single sample in a study of regulatory T cells in long-lasting Graves disease. Time point given: newly diagnosed GD, antithyroid drugs for less than 3 months. Making the TCR library involved RNA that had been extracted from PBMCs. Construction of the TCR beta libraries employed iRepertoire HTBI primers in conjunction with Arm-PCR of CDR3 regions. One entry per CDR3 protein results from TCRdb running MiXCR on the multiplex PCR reads. Among roughly 520,000 distinct CDR3 sequences, about 11% were seen once, and the ten largest hold almost 9%. These data were also reused for a study on T cells in Graves' hyperthyroidism and ophthalmopathy.

Material: peripheral blood mononuclear cells (PBMCs), obtained at new diagnosis, from a patient treated with antithyroid drugs. All receptors derive from a woman aged 30 to 39 with Graves disease.

This clonotype was recorded at least ten times. This sequence joins TRBV11-2 and TRBJ2-5; TRBD2 matches at 9 bases. This CDR3 has 19 residues. Trimming took 4 bases from V and 4 from J; bases not matched to a gene: 19. Germline V CDR1 and CDR2: SGHAT, FQNNGV. The CDR3 bases are TGTGCCAGCAGCTCGTCCCTGTGGGGACTAGCCTATAGGGGAGAGACCCAGTACTTC. This encodes CASSSSLWGLAYRGETQYF.

This clonotype was found many times. The V gene is TRBV7-9, the J gene TRBJ1-1, with TRBD1 as a possible D gene (6 bases). The CDR3 extends over 14 amino acids. The V and J ends lost 4 bases and 0 bases respectively, with 9 bases between them. Germline CDR1 SEHNR, CDR2 FQNEAQ (reference sequence). The CDR3, as DNA: TGTGCCAGCAGCTCAGGGGACCTGAACACTGAAGCTTTCTTT. Translated: CASSSGDLNTEAFF.

The V and J genes are TRBV6-2 or TRBV6-3 and TRBJ2-1; D unclear. The germline CDR1 and CDR2 sequences are MNHEY and SVGEGT. Trimming stripped 9 bases from V and 3 bases from J, with 12 bases between. There are 13 residues in the CDR3. This CDR3 is CASNRDFYNEQFF. The DNA for the CDR3 is TGTGCCAGTAACAGAGATTTCTACAATGAGCAGTTCTTC.

The rearrangement links TRBV28 to TRBJ1-3; no clear D. V gave up 3 bases and J gave up 4 bases, with 7 bases separating them. The CDR3 has 13 residues. CDR1 and CDR2 from the germline V gene are MDHEN and SYDVKM. CDR3 DNA sequence: TGTGCCAGCAGTTTTAGCGTCGGAAACACCATATATTTT. Translating gives CASSFSVGNTIYF.

The J gene is TRBJ1-1, the V gene TRBV28, with 10 bases identical to TRBD1. This CDR3 spans 17 amino acids. Germline V gene data show CDR1 as MDHEN and CDR2 as SYDVKM. V shed 5 bases, J shed 3 bases, and the junction held 12 bases outside the gene matches. The CDR3 loop is CASSRTGGVTRYTEAFF. The CDR3, as DNA: TGTGCCAGCAGTCGGACAGGGGGTGTCACGAGGTACACTGAAGCTTTCTTT.

The chain combines TRBV19 with TRBJ1-5; D perhaps matches TRBD1 (5 bases). CDR3 size: 13 residues. V shed 3 bases and J shed 7 bases, with 10 bases lying between them. Per germline, CDR1 LNHDA and CDR2 SQIVND (reference sequence). The CDR3 reads CASSIGGGQPQHF. The CDR3 DNA sequence: TGTGCCAGTAGTATCGGGGGTGGGCAGCCCCAGCATTTT. The complete variable domain, with remaining parts taken from reference TRBV19 and TRBJ1-5, reads DGGITQSPKYLFRKEGQNVTLSCEQNLNHDAMYWYRQDPGQGLRLIYYSQIVNDFQKGDIAEGYSVSREKKESFPLTVTSAQKNPTAFYLCASSIGGGQPQHFGDGTRLSIL.

This clonotype came up many times. Here the CDR3 DNA reads TGCGCCAGCAGCCAAGGGGGACTATTAGATACGCAGTATTTT. Translated: CASSQGGLLDTQYF. The rearrangement uses TRBV4-1 and TRBJ2-3; 7 bases fit TRBD2. V gave up 1 base and J gave up 5 bases; unmatched junction bases: 3. The CDR3 contains 14 residues. CDR1 and CDR2 (germline): MGHRA, YSYEKL.